The rows below give T cell receptor beta chains drawn from one sample of a study of T cells after yellow fever vaccination. TCRdb fed the 5' RACE reads into MiXCR, producing one record per CDR3 protein. The sample shows approximately 240,000 distinct CDR3 sequences, about 3.9% of them seen only once. Material: PBMCs, obtained 15 days after the yellow fever booster vaccination. The receptor set was obtained from a young man who received the YFV17D yellow fever vaccine. The CDR3 runs from the conserved cysteine through the conserved F or W. D genes are given only for firm matches. The size field is filled for only some rows; it gives once, few, many or a size class.

TGTGCCAGCAGCGCCCCGGGACAGGGGGGAGGTGAGCAGTTCTTC,CASSAPGQGGGEQFF,many,TRBJ2-1,TRBD1,TRBV6-1
TGCGCCAGCAGCTTCGACCCTACCTCCACTGAAGCTTTCTTT,CASSFDPTSTEAFF,many,TRBJ1-1,NA,TRBV5-1
TGTGCCACCCGGACCAAACCGGGGGAGACCCAGTACTTC,CATRTKPGETQYF,many,TRBJ2-5,NA,TRBV5-4
TGCAGCGTTGATCCCGTGAATAATGAGCAGTTCTTC,CSVDPVNNEQFF,many,TRBJ2-1,NA,TRBV29-1
TGTGCCAGCAGCGCGGGCCTCCAAGAGACCCAGTACTTC,CASSAGLQETQYF,NA,TRBJ2-5,NA,TRBV11-1
TGTGCCAGCTACCTGGCAGGTGGAAACACCATATATTTT,CASYLAGGNTIYF,many,TRBJ1-3,NA,TRBV28
TGTGCCAGCAGTTTACGGGGGATAGGGGAGCAGTACTTC,CASSLRGIGEQYF,NA,TRBJ2-7,NA,TRBV12-3/TRBV12-4
TGCAGCGTTGCTAGGGGACCAGATACGCAGTATTTT,CSVARGPDTQYF,many,TRBJ2-3,NA,TRBV29-1
TGTGCCAGCAGTTACCCTCGGGGGCTGGGTCAGCCCCAGCATTTT,CASSYPRGLGQPQHF,many,TRBJ1-5,NA,TRBV6-2/TRBV6-3
TGCGCCAGCAGCCCATCACAAAAATGGGCCGAGCAGTACTTC,CASSPSQKWAEQYF,many,TRBJ2-7,NA,TRBV5-1
TGCGCCGTACTCCGGGACAATTACAATGAGCAGTTCTTC,CAVLRDNYNEQFF,many,TRBJ2-1,NA,TRBV10-2
TGCAGTGCTACAGGGGGCGCGCCCTACGAGCAGTACTTC,CSATGGAPYEQYF,many,TRBJ2-7,TRBD1,TRBV20-1
TGCGCCAGCAGCAGAGGGACAGGCGGGGAGACCCAGTACTTC,CASSRGTGGETQYF,many,TRBJ2-5,TRBD1,TRBV5-1
TGTGCCAGCGCGTTGGGACGGATCGACAATGAGCAGTTCTTC,CASALGRIDNEQFF,many,TRBJ2-1,NA,TRBV2
TGTGCCAGCAGCTTGTGGCGGGGGAGCCAAGAGACCCAGTACTTC,CASSLWRGSQETQYF,many,TRBJ2-5,TRBD2,TRBV5-6
TGTGCCAGCAGCTTAGGACAGGGGGCTCAGCCCCAGCATTTT,CASSLGQGAQPQHF,NA,TRBJ1-5,TRBD1,TRBV7-2
TGTGCCAGCGTACGGGGGGGACAAGAGACCCAGTACTTC,CASVRGGQETQYF,many,TRBJ2-5,TRBD2,TRBV7-9
TGTGCCAGCAGCCCTCGGAAGACCGGGGAGCTGTTTTTT,CASSPRKTGELFF,many,TRBJ2-2,NA,TRBV7-6
TGCGCCAGCGGGGGGGACCGAACGAACTATGGCTACACCTTC,CASGGDRTNYGYTF,many,TRBJ1-2,NA,TRBV5-1
TGCGCCAGCAGCTTTGGGACTAGCGGGGTAATCTACGAGCAGTACTTC,CASSFGTSGVIYEQYF,NA,TRBJ2-7,TRBD2,TRBV5-1
TGTGCCAGCAGCCAAGTATCCGGAGCTGGAAACACCATATATTTT,CASSQVSGAGNTIYF,NA,TRBJ1-3,NA,TRBV3-1
TGCGCCAGCAGCTTGTCGTTTGGGCAGGGCCGAGATACGCAGTATTTT,CASSLSFGQGRDTQYF,many,TRBJ2-3,NA,TRBV5-1
TGCAGCGTTGCAGGTTTCACTGAAGCTTTCTTT,CSVAGFTEAFF,few,TRBJ1-1,NA,TRBV29-1
TGTGCCAGCAACTCAGGACAGGGCATGAACACTGAAGCTTTCTTT,CASNSGQGMNTEAFF,many,TRBJ1-1,TRBD1,TRBV7-9
TGTGCCAGCAGCGTAGTGATAGGGAAAACAGGCGTGTATAATTCACCCCTCCACTTT,CASSVVIGKTGVYNSPLHF,many,TRBJ1-6,NA,TRBV9
TGCAGTGCTAGTCCGGGGCCTAATGAAAAACTGTTTTTT,CSASPGPNEKLFF,many,TRBJ1-4,NA,TRBV20-1
TGTGCCAGCAGCCAAGAAAGGGGCACAGATACGCAGTATTTT,CASSQERGTDTQYF,many,TRBJ2-3,NA,TRBV3-1
TGCGCCAGCAGCCCGGCAGCGGGGGCAGAGACCCAGTACTTC,CASSPAAGAETQYF,many,TRBJ2-5,TRBD2,TRBV5-1
TGTGCCAGCAGCGATAGCGGGGGGGCCAGAGAGACCCAGTACTTC,CASSDSGGARETQYF,many,TRBJ2-5,TRBD2,TRBV7-2
TGTGCCAGCAGTTTACAGGGGGCGGGTCGGGTGTTAGATGGCTACACCTTC,CASSLQGAGRVLDGYTF,few,TRBJ1-2,TRBD1,TRBV27
TGTGCCAGCAGTTACTCGACGGGCAGGGGGGCCGGGGAGCTGTTTTTT,CASSYSTGRGAGELFF,few,TRBJ2-2,NA,TRBV6-5
TGTGCCAGCAGTTTAGCGTGGCCTAGCGGATCCTACGAGCAGTACTTC,CASSLAWPSGSYEQYF,many,TRBJ2-7,TRBD2,TRBV12-3/TRBV12-4